This T cell receptor (beta chain) is drawn from a study of T cell responses to AZD1222 COVID-19 vaccine listed by TCRdb under 2021. In the study overall: AZD1222 recipients with second doses at about 4 weeks or about 12 weeks were pooled, because spike-specific TCR depth and breadth did not differ between schedules. A total of 230 to 250 trial participants underwent TCR sequencing, of whom roughly 210 had received two doses of AZD1222 and 26 had received two doses of the MenACWY control vaccine. Trial participants were enrolled by age into subgroups of 18-55, 56-69 and 70-plus years, and roughly 150, 30 and 60 TCR-sequenced participants, respectively, were included in these subgroups. What the study reported, not specific to this receptor: Because no day 14 peak-response samples were available, repertoires were characterized only after the peak T cell response. In the small 56-69-year group, the increase in depth fell short of significance, most likely because of low power. Most participants were white British and females outnumbered males, and the authors suggested that clonal diversity may have been underestimated. The whole spike protein was spanned by vaccine-associated CD4 TCRs, and dominant responses were seen in regions 160-218 and 743-854. Epitopes outside the regions mutated in the B.1.351 and B.1.1.7 variants were reportedly recognized by nearly half of the unique spike-specific TCRs. Conclusions about previously exposed vaccinees are limited because only six or seven AZD1222 recipients were SARS-CoV-2 seropositive at baseline. After two AZD1222 doses, spike-specific TCR breadth and depth were significantly higher than at day 0 and than in MenACWY recipients.

The CDR3 regions of human TCRbeta chains were subjected to immunosequencing. Per the authors' processing: Repertoire TCRs were checked for matches against a reference library of SARS-CoV-2-specific TCRs that had been generated using the MIRA antigen-specificity platform. Breadth was defined as the fraction of unique TCRs that were SARS-CoV-2-associated. Depth was defined as the fraction of total T cells that were SARS-CoV-2-associated. Using the MIRA data, each spike-specific TCR was assigned both to the spike region to which the TCR was reactive and to a CD4 or CD8 class. Log10-transformed breadth and depth values were compared by one-way ANOVA with Sidak's multiple comparisons tests. What TCRdb holds here is the immuneACCESS table cut down to in-frame rearrangements. Part of the clones is not present; checked against another copy, under half of the missing clones reflect an unresolved V gene, and the others are unexplained. That table gives V, J and clone size, and the DNA gave D and trimming. For this sample the table gives 150,000 to 160,000 clones, of which roughly 90% were detected only once. The ten largest account for approximately 20% of the sample.

Reading the label with the study, this specimen's time point is: baseline before first vaccination. Samples from vaccinated people were obtained from the UK trials COV001 and COV002, which included a single-blind randomized controlled phase 2/3 trial of AZD1222 (ChAdOx1 nCoV-19) in healthy adults. For TCRbeta chain sequencing, PBMC samples were collected from trial participants at day 0 and at day 28 after the second dose. This clone was seen only once. No antigen is known for it. There are no base qualities to consult, and no much larger clone falls within one base. CDR1 and CDR2 (LGHDT, YNNKEL) derive from the germline V gene (reference sequence). V is reduced by 0 bases and J by 5 bases, leaving a spacing of 13 bases between them. The CDR3 runs 15 amino acids, cysteine and phenylalanine included. Here the CDR3 DNA is all that survives: 45 bases in frame from base 1.

This sample comprised peripheral blood, obtained on day 0 of AZD1222 vaccination. The receptor comes from an adult in good health. In this chain, TRBV3-1 (or the pseudogene TRBV3-2) is recombined with TRBJ2-5, and perhaps TRBD1 as D gene, on 6 matching bases. The nucleotides read TGTGCCAGCAGCCAAGAAGGGAGCCAGGGGGAGACCCAGTACTTC. Its protein reads: CASSQEGSQGETQYF.